The clone carrying this T cell receptor (beta chain) has just one count. These data originate in a study of blood T cell repertoires in COVID-19. Study summary: Samples taken during acute and convalescent COVID-19 were collected in the United States, Italy and Spain.

Germline loops: CDR1 SGHTA, CDR2 FQGNSA. The CDR3 runs to 16 residues. The V gene lost 4 bases and the J gene lost 4 bases, with 18 bases spanning the gap. Per the original data handling: Reference gene primers were amplified, and this amplification served to estimate nucleated cell counts. The data were produced by immunoSEQ multiplex PCR, yet TCRdb's version contains in-frame clones alone and is incomplete. V and J calls and clone size come straight from that table; D and trimming were deduced from the DNA. The data show about 200,000 clones, 83% seen once. Sequencing was done on a sample of PBMCs or T cells enriched from blood (not recorded which). The V gene is TRBV7-2, the J gene TRBJ2-3; D may be TRBD2 (6 bases). The sequence came from a woman between 45 and 60 years old who had been exposed to COVID-19. CDR3 in amino acids: CASSSAPGTLSDTQYF. Written as DNA, the CDR3 is TGTGCCAGCAGCTCCGCCCCCGGGACTCTTTCAGATACGCAGTATTTT.